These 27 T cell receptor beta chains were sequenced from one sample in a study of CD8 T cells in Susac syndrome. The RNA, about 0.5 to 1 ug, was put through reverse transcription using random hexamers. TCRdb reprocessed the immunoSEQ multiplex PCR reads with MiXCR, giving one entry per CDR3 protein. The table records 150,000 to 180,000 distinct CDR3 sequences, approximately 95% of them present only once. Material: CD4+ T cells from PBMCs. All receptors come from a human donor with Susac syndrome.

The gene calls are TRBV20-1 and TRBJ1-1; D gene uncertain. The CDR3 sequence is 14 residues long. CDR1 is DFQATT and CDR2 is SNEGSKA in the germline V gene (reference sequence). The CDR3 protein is CSVPDNGEITEAFF. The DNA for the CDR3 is TGCAGCGTACCTGATAATGGGGAGATCACTGAAGCTTTCTTT.

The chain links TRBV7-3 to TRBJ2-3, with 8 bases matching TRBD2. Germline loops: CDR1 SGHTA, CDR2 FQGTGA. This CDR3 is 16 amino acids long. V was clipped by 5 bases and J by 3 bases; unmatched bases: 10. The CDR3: CASSGTGTRGTDTQYF. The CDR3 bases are TGTGCCAGCAGCGGAACCGGGACTAGGGGGACAGATACGCAGTATTTT. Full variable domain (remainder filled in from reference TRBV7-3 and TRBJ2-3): GAGVSQTPSNKVTEKGKYVELRCDPISGHTALYWYRQSLGQGPEFLIYFQGTGAADDSGLPNDRFFAVRPEGSVSTLKIQRTERGDSAVYLCASSGTGTRGTDTQYFGPGTRLTVL.

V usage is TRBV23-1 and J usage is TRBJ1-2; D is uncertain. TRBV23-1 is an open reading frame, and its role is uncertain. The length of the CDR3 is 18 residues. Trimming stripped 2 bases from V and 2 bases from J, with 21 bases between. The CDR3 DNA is TGCGCCAGCAGTCAAGGTAATGGTGGCAGGAGGCACAACTATGGCTACACCTTC. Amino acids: CASSQGNGGRRHNYGYTF.

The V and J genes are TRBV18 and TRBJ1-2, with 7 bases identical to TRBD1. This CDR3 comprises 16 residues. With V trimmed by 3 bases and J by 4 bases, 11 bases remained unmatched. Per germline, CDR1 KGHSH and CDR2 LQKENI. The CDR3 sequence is CASSPLGTEDPYGYTF. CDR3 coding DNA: TGTGCCAGCTCACCGCTCGGGACAGAAGACCCCTATGGCTACACCTTC.

The CDR3 DNA sequence: TGCAGCGGCAGGCCGGGACCGCAAGAGACCCAGTACTTC. This codes for CSGRPGPQETQYF. The genes are TRBV29-1 and TRBJ2-5; either TRBD1 or TRBD2 may supply D (5 bases each). Trimming removed 7 bases from V and 2 bases from J, with 14 bases in between. The CDR3 length is 13 residues. Germline-derived CDR1 and CDR2 are SQVTM and ANQGSEA.

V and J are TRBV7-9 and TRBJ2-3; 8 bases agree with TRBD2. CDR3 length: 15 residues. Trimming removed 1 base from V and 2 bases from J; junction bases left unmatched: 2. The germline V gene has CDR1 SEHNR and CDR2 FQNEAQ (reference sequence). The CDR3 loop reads CASSLEAGVTDTQYF. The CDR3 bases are TGTGCCAGCAGCTTAGAAGCGGGGGTCACAGATACGCAGTATTTT. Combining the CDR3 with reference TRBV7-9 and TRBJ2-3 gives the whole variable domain DTGVSQNPRHKITKRGQNVTFRCDPISEHNRLYWYRQTLGQGPEFLTYFQNEAQLEKSRLLSDRFSAERPKGSFSTLEIQRTEQGDSAMYLCASSLEAGVTDTQYFGPGTRLTVL.

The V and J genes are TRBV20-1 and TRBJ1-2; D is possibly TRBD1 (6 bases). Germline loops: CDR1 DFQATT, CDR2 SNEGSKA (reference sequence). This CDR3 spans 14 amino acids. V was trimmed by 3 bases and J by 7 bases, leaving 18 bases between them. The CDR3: CSASTEQGMAGYTF. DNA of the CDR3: TGCAGTGCTAGTACCGAACAGGGCATGGCTGGCTACACCTTC.

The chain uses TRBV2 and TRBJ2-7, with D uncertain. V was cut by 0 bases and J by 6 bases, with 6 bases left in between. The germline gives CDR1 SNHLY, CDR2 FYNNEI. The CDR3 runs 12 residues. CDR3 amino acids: CASSEAQSEQYF. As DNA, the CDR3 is TGTGCCAGCAGTGAAGCGCAGAGCGAGCAGTACTTC.

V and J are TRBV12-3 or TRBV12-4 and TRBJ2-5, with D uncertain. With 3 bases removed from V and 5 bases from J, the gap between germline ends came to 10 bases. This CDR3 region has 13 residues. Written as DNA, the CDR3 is TGTGCCAGCAGTTTCGTTGGACGGGAGACCCAGTACTTC. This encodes CASSFVGRETQYF.

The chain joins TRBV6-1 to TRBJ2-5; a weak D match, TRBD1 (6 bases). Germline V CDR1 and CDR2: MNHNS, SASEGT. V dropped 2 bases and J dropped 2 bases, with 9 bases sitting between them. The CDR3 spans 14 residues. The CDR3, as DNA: TGTGCCAGCAGTGAATCGGACAGACAAGAGACCCAGTACTTC. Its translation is CASSESDRQETQYF.

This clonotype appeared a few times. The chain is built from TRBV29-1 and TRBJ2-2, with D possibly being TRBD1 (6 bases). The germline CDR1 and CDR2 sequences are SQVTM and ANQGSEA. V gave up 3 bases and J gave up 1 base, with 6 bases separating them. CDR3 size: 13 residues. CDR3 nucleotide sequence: TGCAGCGTTGACAGGGGGAACACCGGGGAGCTGTTTTTT. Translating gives CSVDRGNTGELFF.

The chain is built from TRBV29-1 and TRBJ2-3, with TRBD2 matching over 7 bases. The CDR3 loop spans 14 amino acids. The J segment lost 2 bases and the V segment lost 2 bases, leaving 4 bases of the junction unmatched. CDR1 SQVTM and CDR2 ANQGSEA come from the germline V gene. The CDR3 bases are TGCAGCGTTGAAAGCGGGACTTTCACAGATACGCAGTATTTT. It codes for CSVESGTFTDTQYF.

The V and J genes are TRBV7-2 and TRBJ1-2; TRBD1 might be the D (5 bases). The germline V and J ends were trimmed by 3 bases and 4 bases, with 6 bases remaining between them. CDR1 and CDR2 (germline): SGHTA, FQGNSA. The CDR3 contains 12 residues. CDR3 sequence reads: CASSFDSYGYTF. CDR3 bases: TGTGCCAGCAGCTTCGACAGCTATGGCTACACCTTC.

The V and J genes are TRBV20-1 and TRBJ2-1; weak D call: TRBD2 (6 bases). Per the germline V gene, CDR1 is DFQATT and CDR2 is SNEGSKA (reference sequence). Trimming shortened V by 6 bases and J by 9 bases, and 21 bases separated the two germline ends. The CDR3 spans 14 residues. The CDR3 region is CSAARDLEGGEQFF. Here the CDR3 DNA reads TGCAGTGCGGCCCGGGACCTCGAGGGAGGTGAGCAGTTCTTC.

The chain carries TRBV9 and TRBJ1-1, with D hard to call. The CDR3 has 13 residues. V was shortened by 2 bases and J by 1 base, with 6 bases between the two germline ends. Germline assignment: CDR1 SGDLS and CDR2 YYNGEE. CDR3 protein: CASSVARNTEAFF. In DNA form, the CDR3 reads TGTGCCAGCAGCGTCGCACGGAACACTGAAGCTTTCTTT.

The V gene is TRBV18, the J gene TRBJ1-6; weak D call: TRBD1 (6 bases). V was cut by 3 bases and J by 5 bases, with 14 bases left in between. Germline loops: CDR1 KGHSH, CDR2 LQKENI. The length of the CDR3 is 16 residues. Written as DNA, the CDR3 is TGTGCCAGCTCACCGGGACAAGGGGCAAATAATTCACCCCTCCACTTT. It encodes CASSPGQGANNSPLHF.

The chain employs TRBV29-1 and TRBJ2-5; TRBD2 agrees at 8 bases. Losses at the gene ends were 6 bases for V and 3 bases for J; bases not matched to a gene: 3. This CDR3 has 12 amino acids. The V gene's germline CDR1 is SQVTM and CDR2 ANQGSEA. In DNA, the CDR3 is TGCAGCGTGCTCGGGGGGGAAGAGACCCAGTACTTC. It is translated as CSVLGGEETQYF.

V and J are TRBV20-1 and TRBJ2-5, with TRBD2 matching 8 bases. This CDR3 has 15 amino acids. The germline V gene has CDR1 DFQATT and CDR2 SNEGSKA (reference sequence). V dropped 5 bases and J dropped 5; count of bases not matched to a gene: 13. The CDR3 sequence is CSASPTGGLGETQYF. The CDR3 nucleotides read TGCAGTGCTTCTCCTACGGGGGGGCTCGGGGAGACCCAGTACTTC.

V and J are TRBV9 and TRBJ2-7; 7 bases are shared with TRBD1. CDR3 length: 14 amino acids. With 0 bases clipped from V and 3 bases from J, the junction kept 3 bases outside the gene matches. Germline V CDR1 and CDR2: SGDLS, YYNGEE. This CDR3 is CASSVGGTDYEQYF. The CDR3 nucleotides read TGTGCCAGCAGCGTAGGGGGGACAGACTACGAGCAGTACTTC.

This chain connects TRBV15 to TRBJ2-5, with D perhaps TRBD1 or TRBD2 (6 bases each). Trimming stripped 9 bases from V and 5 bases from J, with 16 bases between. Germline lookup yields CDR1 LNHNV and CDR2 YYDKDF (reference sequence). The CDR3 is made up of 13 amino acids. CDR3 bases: TGTGCCACAGATGAGGGGGGCGAGGAGACCCAGTACTTC. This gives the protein CATDEGGEETQYF.

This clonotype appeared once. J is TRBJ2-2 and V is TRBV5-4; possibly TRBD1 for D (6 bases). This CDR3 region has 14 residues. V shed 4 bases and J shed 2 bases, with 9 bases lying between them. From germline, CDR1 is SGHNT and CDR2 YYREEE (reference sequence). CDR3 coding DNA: TGTGCCAGCAGCCAGGGACACAACACCGGGGAGCTGTTTTTT. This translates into CASSQGHNTGELFF. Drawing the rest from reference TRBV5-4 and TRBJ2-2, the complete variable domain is ETGVTQSPTHLIKTRGQQVTLRCSSQSGHNTVSWYQQALGQGPQFIFQYYREEENGRGNFPPRFSGLQFPNYSSELNVNALELDDSALYLCASSQGHNTGELFFGEGSRLTVL.

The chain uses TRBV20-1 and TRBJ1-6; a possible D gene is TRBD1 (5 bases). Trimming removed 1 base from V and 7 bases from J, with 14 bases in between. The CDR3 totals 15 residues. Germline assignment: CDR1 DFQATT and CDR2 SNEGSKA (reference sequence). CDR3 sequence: CSARAGSLGNSPLHF. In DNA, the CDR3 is TGCAGTGCTAGAGCAGGGAGTTTGGGGAATTCACCCCTCCACTTT.

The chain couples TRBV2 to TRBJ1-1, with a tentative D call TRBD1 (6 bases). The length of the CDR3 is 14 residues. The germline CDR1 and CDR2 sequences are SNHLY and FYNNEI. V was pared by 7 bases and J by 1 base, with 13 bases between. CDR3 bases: TGTGCCAGCATCAAAGCGGGGGCGAACACTGAAGCTTTCTTT. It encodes CASIKAGANTEAFF.

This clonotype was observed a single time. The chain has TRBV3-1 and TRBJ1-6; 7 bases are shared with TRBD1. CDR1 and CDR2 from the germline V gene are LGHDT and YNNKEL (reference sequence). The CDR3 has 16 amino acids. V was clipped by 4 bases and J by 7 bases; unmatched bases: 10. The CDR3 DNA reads TGTGCCAGCAGCCTGAAACAGGGGTTGTCAAATTCACCCCTCCACTTT. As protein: CASSLKQGLSNSPLHF.

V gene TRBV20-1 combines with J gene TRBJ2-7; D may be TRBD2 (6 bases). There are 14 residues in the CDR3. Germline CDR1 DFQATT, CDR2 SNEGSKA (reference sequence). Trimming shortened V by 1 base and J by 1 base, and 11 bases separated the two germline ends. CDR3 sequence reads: CSARAEGRSYEQYF. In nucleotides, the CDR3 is TGCAGTGCTAGAGCGGAGGGGCGATCCTACGAGCAGTACTTC.

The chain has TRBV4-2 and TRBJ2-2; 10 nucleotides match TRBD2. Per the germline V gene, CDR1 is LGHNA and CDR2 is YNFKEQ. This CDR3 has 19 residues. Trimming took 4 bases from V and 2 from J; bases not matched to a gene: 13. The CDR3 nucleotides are TGTGCCAGCAGCCTCGGGGCGGCTAGCGGGGGCCTCAACACCGGGGAGCTGTTTTTT. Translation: CASSLGAASGGLNTGELFF.

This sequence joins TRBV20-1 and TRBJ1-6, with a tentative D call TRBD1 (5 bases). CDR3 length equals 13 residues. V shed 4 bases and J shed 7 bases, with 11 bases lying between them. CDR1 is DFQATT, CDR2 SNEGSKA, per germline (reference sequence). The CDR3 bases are TGCAGTGCTACAACAGGAGGGAATTCACCCCTCCACTTT. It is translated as CSATTGGNSPLHF.